The 23 T cell receptor beta chains below were found in one sample sequenced in a study of cytomegalovirus exposure and HLA in healthy donors. The PCR used 60 Vbeta and 13 Jbeta primers. The table came from immunoSEQ multiplex PCR; TCRdb's copy has only in-frame clones and leaves some out. The sample lists 200,000 to 250,000 clones; approximately 81% were seen once. The sequencing sample was made of PBMCs. These TCRs come from a human donor in good health.

This chain connects TRBV7-8 to TRBJ2-7; 12 bases match TRBD2. The CDR3 is 15 amino acids. V lost 2 bases, J lost 3 bases, and 2 bases stayed unmatched. CDR1 and CDR2 (germline): SGHVS, FQNEAQ. This chain's CDR3 is CASSLSTSGSYEQYF. The CDR3 DNA reads TGTGCCAGCAGCTTATCGACTAGCGGGAGCTACGAGCAGTACTTC.

This chain connects TRBV18 to TRBJ1-5; D remains unclear. V lost 2 bases and J lost 7, with 12 bases in between. CDR3 length: 14 amino acids. Germline assignment: CDR1 KGHSH and CDR2 LQKENI. CDR3 residues: CASSPERARQPQHF. For the CDR3, the DNA is TGTGCCAGCTCACCAGAGAGGGCACGACAGCCCCAGCATTTT.

This chain joins TRBV19 and TRBJ2-4; no clear D gene. The CDR3 runs 15 residues. V lost 5 bases and J lost 7, with 18 bases in between. The germline V gene has CDR1 LNHDA and CDR2 SQIVND (reference sequence). The CDR3 spells CASSSGFGRGNIQYF. The CDR3 coding sequence is TGTGCCAGTAGTTCTGGTTTCGGTCGCGGTAACATTCAGTACTTC.

The chain carries TRBV6-5 and TRBJ1-3; the D is unclear. There are 13 residues in the CDR3. V dropped 5 bases and J dropped 3 bases, with 8 bases sitting between them. In germline, CDR1 is MNHEY, CDR2 SVGAGI. CDR3 region: CASSKADGNTIYF. The CDR3 coding sequence is TGTGCCAGCAGTAAAGCCGATGGAAACACCATATATTTT.

This clone was counted a single time. The chain joins TRBV29-1 to TRBJ2-3; maybe TRBD2 (7 bases). The length of the CDR3 is 12 residues. Trimming removed 6 bases from V and 5 bases from J, with 12 bases in between. The germline V gene has CDR1 SQVTM and CDR2 ANQGSEA. Here the CDR3 reads CSVKGGLDTQYF. For the CDR3, the DNA is TGCAGCGTGAAGGGGGGGCTAGATACGCAGTATTTT.

The CDR3 DNA follows: TGTGCCAGCAGTCCCGGGGGGGAGACCTATGGCTACACCTTC. It translates to CASSPGGETYGYTF. The chain links TRBV6-1 to TRBJ1-2, with D perhaps matching TRBD1 (5 bases). Trimming cost V 5 bases and J 4 bases, with 14 bases left between them. The CDR3 is 14 residues long. Germline assignment: CDR1 MNHNS and CDR2 SASEGT.

The V and J genes are TRBV4-1 and TRBJ1-1; D uncertain. CDR3 length: 15 amino acids. CDR1 and CDR2 (germline): MGHRA, YSYEKL. Trimming left V 1 base short and J 1 base short, with 10 bases between. Written as DNA, the CDR3 is TGCGCCAGCAGCCAAGGGGCTCTGGGGAACACTGAAGCTTTCTTT. Translation gives CASSQGALGNTEAFF.

This clone has a single count. CDR3 bases: TGTGCCAGCAGTCTCCCCTTGAACACTGAAGCTTTCTTT. Protein product: CASSLPLNTEAFF. The chain joins TRBV28 to TRBJ1-1, with no clear D. Trimming cost V 5 bases and J 0 bases, with 7 bases left between them. The germline V gene encodes CDR1 MDHEN and CDR2 SYDVKM. The CDR3 covers 13 residues.

The DNA of the CDR3 is TGTGCCAGCAGTTACGGACAGGGGGCTTACGAGCAGTACTTC. This translates into CASSYGQGAYEQYF. This chain links TRBV6-5 with TRBJ2-7, with TRBD1 matching 11 bases. The germline CDR1 and CDR2 sequences are MNHEY and SVGAGI. CDR3 size: 14 residues. V trimming: 2 bases; J trimming: 4 bases; junction bases outside the gene matches: 1.

The chain links TRBV6-1 to TRBJ2-3; maybe TRBD2 (6 bases). This CDR3 contains 17 residues. V was cut by 4 bases and J by 4 bases, with 21 bases left in between. Germline V gene sequence: CDR1 MNHNS, CDR2 SASEGT. The CDR3 loop is CASSAARDSLSPDTQYF. The CDR3 DNA sequence: TGTGCCAGCAGTGCCGCCCGGGACTCCCTTTCCCCAGATACGCAGTATTTT.

V gene TRBV2 combines with J gene TRBJ2-5; the match to TRBD2 covers 10 bases. The J segment lost 7 bases and the V segment lost 6 bases, leaving 26 bases of the junction unmatched. The CDR3 has 20 amino acids. Looked up from germline, CDR1 is SNHLY and CDR2 is FYNNEI. This CDR3 is CASRGGTRAGGGFWSGTQYF. DNA for the CDR3: TGTGCCAGCAGAGGGGGGACAAGAGCGGGAGGGGGGTTCTGGTCGGGGACCCAGTACTTC.

V is TRBV9 and J is TRBJ2-3, with a possible D match to TRBD1 (6 bases). This CDR3 is 13 amino acids long. The V end was cut by 3 bases, the J end by 1 base, with 6 bases between. CDR1 is SGDLS, CDR2 YYNGEE, per germline. CDR3 residues: CASSDRGTDTQYF. In DNA, the CDR3 is TGTGCCAGCAGCGACAGGGGCACAGATACGCAGTATTTT.

J is TRBJ2-1 and V is TRBV18; 11 bases align to TRBD1. The germline gives CDR1 KGHSH, CDR2 LQKENI. V shed 10 bases and J 0 bases; nucleotides not matched to a gene: 20. This CDR3 region has 20 residues. CDR3 in amino acids: CATRRYGTGGPASSYNEQFF. The CDR3, as DNA: TGTGCCACCCGAAGGTACGGGACAGGGGGTCCGGCGAGCTCCTACAATGAGCAGTTCTTC.

The genes are TRBV10-3 and TRBJ1-3, with D unclear. With 3 bases removed from V and 4 bases from J, the gap between germline ends came to 4 bases. The CDR3 runs to 12 residues. Germline values: CDR1 ENHRY, CDR2 SYGVKD. CDR3 nucleotide sequence: TGTGCCATCAGTGAACAGGGAAACACCATATATTTT. Protein product: CAISEQGNTIYF.

This chain links TRBV9 with TRBJ2-7; maybe TRBD1 (6 bases). The CDR3 has 15 residues. Germline V gene sequence: CDR1 SGDLS, CDR2 YYNGEE. Trimming stripped 0 bases from V and 4 bases from J, with 14 bases between. DNA for the CDR3: TGTGCCAGCAGCGTAGACAGGGCGAGCGATTACGAGCAGTACTTC. The encoded protein is CASSVDRASDYEQYF.

This chain uses TRBV5-1 with TRBJ2-2; 12 bases match TRBD2. Germline CDR1 SGHRS, CDR2 YFSETQ. V trimming: 2 bases; J trimming: 6 bases; junction bases outside the gene matches: 2. The CDR3 is 15 residues long. CDR3 nucleotides: TGCGCCAGCAGCTTACTAGCGGGAGGAGCCGGGGAGCTGTTTTTT. It specifies CASSLLAGGAGELFF. Variable domain in full (rest from reference TRBV5-1 and TRBJ2-2): KAGVTQTPRYLIKTRGQQVTLSCSPISGHRSVSWYQQTPGQGLQFLFEYFSETQRNKGNFPGRFSGRQFSNSRSEMNVSTLELGDSALYLCASSLLAGGAGELFFGEGSRLTVL.

The rearrangement joins TRBV30 to TRBJ2-7; D unclear. The CDR3 loop spans 12 amino acids. The germline V and J ends were trimmed by 4 bases and 0 bases, with 7 bases remaining between them. Germline CDR1 reads GTSNPN; CDR2 reads SVGIG (reference sequence). CDR3 region: CAWKLSSYEQYF. DNA of the CDR3: TGTGCCTGGAAGCTTAGCTCCTACGAGCAGTACTTC.

This clone has more than one count but fewer than ten. The J gene is TRBJ2-1, the V gene TRBV14; 10 nucleotides match TRBD2. V lost 4 bases, J lost 6 bases, and 6 bases stayed unmatched. The germline gives CDR1 SGHDN, CDR2 FVKESK. The CDR3 consists of 15 residues. The CDR3 nucleotides read TGTGCCAGCAGCCCTTCTAGCGGGAGTGGCAATGAGCAGTTCTTC. It translates to CASSPSSGSGNEQFF.

The chain combines TRBV5-4 with TRBJ2-4; TRBD2 matches 8 bases. V was clipped by 5 bases and J by 0 bases; unmatched bases: 1. The CDR3 has 14 residues. The germline V gene has CDR1 SGHNT and CDR2 YYREEE (reference sequence). CDR3 residues: CASRLAGAKNIQYF. The CDR3 coding sequence is TGTGCCAGCAGGCTAGCGGGAGCCAAAAACATTCAGTACTTC.

The chain combines TRBV7-2 with TRBJ2-1, with D perhaps TRBD2 (6 bases). Germline lookup yields CDR1 SGHTA and CDR2 FQGNSA. This CDR3 is 13 amino acids long. The V gene lost 3 bases and the J gene lost 6 bases, with 9 bases spanning the gap. In nucleotides, the CDR3 is TGTGCCAGCAGCTTTCCGGGAGTCAATGAGCAGTTCTTC. It encodes CASSFPGVNEQFF. Complete variable domain (other parts from reference TRBV7-2 and TRBJ2-1): GAGVSQSPSNKVTEKGKDVELRCDPISGHTALYWYRQSLGQGLEFLIYFQGNSAPDKSGLPSDRFSAERTGGSVSTLTIQRTQQEDSAVYLCASSFPGVNEQFFGPGTRLTVL.

This chain links TRBV12-5 with TRBJ1-2; 7 bases line up with TRBD1. The ends lost 1 base at V and 4 bases at J; junction bases unmatched: 24. CDR1 is LGHNT and CDR2 is FRNRAP in the germline V gene. This CDR3 has 21 amino acids. CDR3 amino acids: CASGLAHGDTGAPLLGYGYTF. DNA for the CDR3: TGTGCTAGTGGTTTGGCCCATGGAGATACAGGGGCGCCACTATTGGGCTATGGCTACACCTTC.

The rearrangement uses TRBV4-3 and TRBJ2-6; tentatively, D is TRBD1 (6 bases). Germline values: CDR1 LGHNA, CDR2 YSLEER. This CDR3 comprises 20 residues. V shed 2 bases and J shed 0 bases, with 20 bases lying between them. Written as DNA, the CDR3 is TGCGCCAGCAGCCAAAGTCACGACAGGCGAGTACCCTCTGGGGCCAACGTCCTGACTTTC. Residues: CASSQSHDRRVPSGANVLTF.

The genes are TRBV9 and TRBJ2-7, with D possibly TRBD2 on 6 matching bases. Germline loops: CDR1 SGDLS, CDR2 YYNGEE. The CDR3 extends over 14 amino acids. Trimming left V 0 bases short and J 4 bases short, with 11 bases between. DNA of the CDR3: TGTGCCAGCAGCGTAGAACTAGCCTCATACGAGCAGTACTTC. Its protein is CASSVELASYEQYF.